The rows below give T cell receptor beta chains drawn from one sample of a study of shared clonotypes between healthy human individuals. The assay was immunoSEQ multiplex PCR, and TCRdb's table has in-frame clones only and misses some. Among about 2.3 million clones listed, around 90% were seen once. The sequencing input was naive CD4+ T cells from PBMCs. Receptor source: a man between 18 and 29 years old in good health. Some clones in this sample may be carry-over from other donors' samples. The CDR3 runs from the conserved cysteine through the conserved F or W. The D gene is left open where the match is weak. Not every row has a clone size; where given, it reads once, few, many or a size class.

>.|16|.|TRBV5-1|TRBJ2-7
CASSLIVGGSPYEQYF
TGCGCCAGCAGCTTGATAGTAGGAGGGAGTCCCTACGAGCAGTACTTC
>.|14|.|TRBV7-3|TRBJ2-1
CASSLMLGQREQFF
TGTGCCAGCAGCTTAATGTTGGGACAAAGGGAGCAGTTCTTC
>once|13|.|TRBV11-2|TRBJ2-3
CASSLDFTDTQYF
TGTGCCAGCAGCTTAGATTTTACGGATACGCAGTATTTT
>.|16|TRBD1|TRBV5-1|TRBJ1-1
CASSLGQGARETEAFF
TGCGCCAGCAGCCTGGGACAGGGGGCGCGAGAAACTGAAGCTTTCTTT
>.|16|TRBD2|TRBV5-1|TRBJ2-3
CASSTGLAGGLDTQYF
TGCGCCAGCAGCACGGGACTAGCGGGAGGTTTAGATACGCAGTATTTT
>.|14|.|TRBV7-2|TRBJ2-5
CASSLIGRSGTQYF
TGTGCCAGCAGCTTAATCGGTCGTTCGGGGACCCAGTACTTC
>.|12|.|TRBV29-1|TRBJ1-2
CSVSSPNYGYTF
TGCAGCGTTTCTAGCCCTAACTATGGCTACACCTTC
>once|15|.|TRBV2|TRBJ2-1
CASSEALPKYNEQFF
TGTGCCAGCAGTGAAGCGCTTCCTAAGTACAATGAGCAGTTCTTC
>.|14|.|TRBV19|TRBJ2-1
CASSIMLPYNEQFF
TGTGCCAGTAGTATAATGTTGCCCTACAATGAGCAGTTCTTC
>.|12|TRBD1|TRBV7-8|TRBJ1-2
CASLGGQEGYTF
TGTGCCAGTCTAGGGGGACAGGAGGGCTACACCTTC
>.|15|.|TRBV6-6|TRBJ1-5
CASSQRGSHNQPQHF
TGTGCCAGCAGTCAGAGGGGGTCCCACAATCAGCCCCAGCATTTT
>.|14|.|TRBV7-5|TRBJ2-2
CVRLPSGSSGELFF
TGTGTTCGCCTCCCTAGCGGGAGTTCCGGGGAGCTGTTTTTT
>.|12|.|TRBV5-1|TRBJ2-3
CASSFQGDTQYF
TGCGCCAGCAGCTTTCAGGGAGATACGCAGTATTTT
>.|16|.|TRBV14|TRBJ2-1
CASSQDRSKRYNEQFF
TGTGCCAGCAGCCAAGATCGCTCTAAGCGCTACAATGAGCAGTTCTTC
>.|15|.|TRBV5-5|TRBJ2-1
CASSLIGNSYNEQFF
TGTGCCAGCAGCTTGATCGGCAACTCCTACAATGAGCAGTTCTTC
>.|14|.|TRBV6-4|TRBJ2-1
CASSVQGGLLEQFF
TGTGCCAGCAGTGTTCAGGGGGGACTCCTTGAGCAGTTCTTC
>.|14|.|TRBV5-1|TRBJ1-2
CASTLAGENYGYTF
TGCGCCAGCACTTTAGCCGGGGAGAACTATGGCTACACCTTC
>.|15|.|TRBV2|TRBJ2-5
CASSEARGAGETQYF
TGTGCCAGCAGTGAAGCTAGAGGGGCGGGGGAGACCCAGTACTTC